This TCR beta chain was sequenced during a study of blood T cell repertoires in COVID-19. Study-wide background: COVID-19 samples, acute and convalescent, were from the United States, Italy and Spain. Sources were T cells, B-cell-depleted T cells, or PBMCs; the material itself was cDNA or gDNA.

This CDR3 comprises 15 residues. CDR1 and CDR2 (germline): SGHTA, FQGTGA. With 5 bases clipped from V and 4 bases from J, the junction kept 9 bases outside the gene matches. Study processing details: By means of reference gene primer amplification, nucleated cell counts were estimated. Assay: immunoSEQ multiplex PCR; the TCRdb copy retains only in-frame clones and omits some. V and J calls and clone size are as listed in that table; D and trimming were resolved from the DNA. The data show more than 200,000 clones, around 90% seen once. V is TRBV7-3 and J is TRBJ2-3; 7 nucleotides line up with TRBD2. The sequence was collected from a man between 65 and 85 years old with acute or convalescent COVID-19. Sequences were obtained from peripheral blood. The CDR3 spells CASSPRGRVADTQYF. The CDR3 region has the DNA TGTGCCAGCAGCCCCCGCGGGAGAGTCGCAGATACGCAGTATTTT.